This T cell receptor (beta chain) was recovered during a study of blood T cell repertoires in COVID-19. Study at large: PBMCs, B-cell-depleted T cells, or T cells provided the cDNA or gDNA that made up the material.

Under the authors' procedure: Amplified reference gene primers provided the basis for estimating nucleated cell counts. Data came from immunoSEQ multiplex PCR; TCRdb stores just in-frame clones and leaves some out. V and J calls and clone size are given by that table; D and trimming were obtained from the DNA. Of over 200,000 clones listed, approximately 79% are singletons. The germline CDR1 and CDR2 sequences are MDHEN and SYDVKM. Trimming removed 10 bases from V and 3 bases from J; junction bases left unmatched: 10. This CDR3 contains 14 residues. What was sequenced was peripheral blood. The chain uses TRBV28 and TRBJ2-7; TRBD1 agrees at 9 bases. The TCR was taken from a human donor in a cohort sampled during active COVID-19. As DNA, the CDR3 is TGTGCCACTCGAAACAGGGGGCGGCGCTACGAGCAGTACTTC. It specifies CATRNRGRRYEQYF.